The T cell receptor beta chain under discussion was sequenced for a study of blood T cell repertoires in COVID-19 (dated by TCRdb to 2020 to 2021). Background on the whole study: Samples covering the acute and convalescent phases of COVID-19 were provided by collaborators in the United States, Italy and Spain. The material from the prospective study consisted of cDNA or gDNA derived from T cells, B-cell-depleted T cells, or PBMCs. The dataset comprised deeply sampled blood TCRbeta repertoires from subjects exposed to, actively infected with, or recovered from COVID-19. The repertoires were released in a freely available public database meant as a resource for research on the immune response to SARS-CoV-2. The samples were drawn from two sources: the first 160 participants of the ongoing ImmuneRACE study, and 1,254 subjects contributed by 6 global collaborators. The sample metadata nearly always contained a de-identified subject ID, COVID-19 status, age in years and sex. Where available, HLA class I and class II types were taken from metadata supplied by the sample provider and were not determined by assay-based typing. What the research found in general, with its limitations: Clinical and demographic metadata were provided uncurated, with the amount varying by source and participant.

Per the germline V gene (reference sequence), WNHNN is the CDR1 and SYGVQD is the CDR2. Taken from cysteine to phenylalanine, the CDR3 has 19 residues. The only DNA kept is the CDR3, 57 bases in frame from the first base. At the junction V is shortened by 3 bases and J by 0 bases; bases outside the gene matches: 15. TCRbeta CDR3 regions were amplified from genomic DNA by means of the immunoSEQ Assay, a bias-controlled multiplex PCR. Processing in the source paper ran as follows. Within the assay, amplification of reference gene primers was used to estimate how many nucleated cells each sample contained. Sequence reads were collapsed and filtered to measure the absolute abundance of every unique TCRbeta CDR3 rearrangement. For each sample, productive Simpson clonality was calculated as the square root of Simpson's diversity index across productive rearrangements. In TCRdb, the immuneACCESS table is reduced to in-frame sequences with V and J assigned. These tables do not hold every clone; where another copy was compared, an unresolved V gene accounts for under half, and the others remain unexplained. The D gene and trimming were derived from the DNA, and the V and J assignments and clone size from that table. For this sample the table gives 150,000 to 200,000 clones, of which around 80% were detected only once. The top ten constitute roughly a sixth of the sample.

Participants in the prospective study were enrolled through a virtual design, were aged roughly 18 to 90 years, and lived in approximately 25 United States geographic areas. Cohort assignment in the prospective study relied on participant-reported clinical history from a screening survey and a study questionnaire. Each participant in the prospective study had whole blood, serum and a nasopharyngeal or oropharyngeal swab collected by mobile phlebotomists. Participants in the prospective study had the option to provide additional blood draws and questionnaires over an approximately 2-month period. Blood samples from the prospective study were shipped frozen or at room temperature prior to DNA extraction. As regards this clone: The antigen this receptor binds is unknown. The input lacks base qualities; no much larger clone sits a single base away.

The sequencing input was PBMCs or T cells enriched from blood (not recorded which). The sequence was obtained from a woman in her forties or fifties with acute COVID-19. In this chain, TRBV10-1 is recombined with TRBJ2-3, with 7 middle bases fitting TRBD2. The bases read TGCGCCAGCAGTGACTCGGGGAGGGGATCAAGTAGGAGCACAGATACGCAGTATTTT. Its translation reads: CASSDSGRGSSRSTDTQYF.